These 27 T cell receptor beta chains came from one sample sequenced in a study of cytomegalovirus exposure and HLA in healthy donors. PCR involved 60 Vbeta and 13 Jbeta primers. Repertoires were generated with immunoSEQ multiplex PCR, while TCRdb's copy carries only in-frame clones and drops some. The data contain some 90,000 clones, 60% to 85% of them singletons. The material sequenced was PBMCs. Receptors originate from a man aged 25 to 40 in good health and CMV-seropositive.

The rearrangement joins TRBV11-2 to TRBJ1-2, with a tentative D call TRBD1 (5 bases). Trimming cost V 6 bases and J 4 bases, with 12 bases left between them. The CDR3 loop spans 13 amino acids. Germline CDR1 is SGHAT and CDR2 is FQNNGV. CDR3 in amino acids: CASSPDRSYGYTF. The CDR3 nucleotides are TGTGCCAGCAGTCCCGACAGATCCTATGGCTACACCTTC.

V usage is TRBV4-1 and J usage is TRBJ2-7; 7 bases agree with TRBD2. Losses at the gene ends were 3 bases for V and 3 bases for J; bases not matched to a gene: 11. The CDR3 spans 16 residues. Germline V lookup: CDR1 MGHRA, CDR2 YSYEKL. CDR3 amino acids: CASSQDSGTTGYEQYF. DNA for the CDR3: TGCGCCAGCAGCCAGGACTCGGGGACTACCGGCTACGAGCAGTACTTC.

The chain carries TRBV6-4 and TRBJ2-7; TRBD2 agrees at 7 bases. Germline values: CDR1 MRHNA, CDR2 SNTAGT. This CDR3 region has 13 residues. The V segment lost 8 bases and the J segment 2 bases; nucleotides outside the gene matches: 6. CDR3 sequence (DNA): TGTGCCAGCGGGGGAGGGAGGGCCTACGAGCAGTACGTC. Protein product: CASGGGRAYEQYV.

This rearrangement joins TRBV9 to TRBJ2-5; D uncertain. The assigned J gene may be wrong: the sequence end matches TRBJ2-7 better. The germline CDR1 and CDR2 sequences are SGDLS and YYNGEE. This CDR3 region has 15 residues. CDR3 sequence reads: CASSVKPGENYEQYF. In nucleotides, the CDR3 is TGTGCCAGCAGCGTAAAGCCCGGAGAGAACTACGAGCAGTACTTC.

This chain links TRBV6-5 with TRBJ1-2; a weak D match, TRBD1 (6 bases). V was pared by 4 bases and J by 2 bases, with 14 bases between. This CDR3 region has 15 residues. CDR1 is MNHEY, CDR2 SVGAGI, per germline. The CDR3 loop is CASSSFRGSNYGYTF. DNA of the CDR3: TGTGCCAGCAGTTCTTTCAGGGGCTCAAACTATGGCTACACCTTC.

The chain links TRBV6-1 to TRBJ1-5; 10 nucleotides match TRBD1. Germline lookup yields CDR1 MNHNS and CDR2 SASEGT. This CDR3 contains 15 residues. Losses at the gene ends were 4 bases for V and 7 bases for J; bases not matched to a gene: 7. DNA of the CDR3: TGTGCCAGCAGTGCCCAGACAGGGGGCGGACAGCCCCAGCATTTT. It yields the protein CASSAQTGGGQPQHF.

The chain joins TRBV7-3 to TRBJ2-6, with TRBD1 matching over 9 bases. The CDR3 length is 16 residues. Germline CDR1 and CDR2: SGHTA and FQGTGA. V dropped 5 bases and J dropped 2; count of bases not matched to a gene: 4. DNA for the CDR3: TGTGCCAGCAGCCCCACAGGGGGCACTGGGGCCAACGTCCTGACTTTC. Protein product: CASSPTGGTGANVLTF. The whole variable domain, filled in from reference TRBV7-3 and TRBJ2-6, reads GAGVSQTPSNKVTEKGKYVELRCDPISGHTALYWYRQSLGQGPEFLIYFQGTGAADDSGLPNDRFFAVRPEGSVSTLKIQRTERGDSAVYLCASSPTGGTGANVLTFGAGSRLTVL.

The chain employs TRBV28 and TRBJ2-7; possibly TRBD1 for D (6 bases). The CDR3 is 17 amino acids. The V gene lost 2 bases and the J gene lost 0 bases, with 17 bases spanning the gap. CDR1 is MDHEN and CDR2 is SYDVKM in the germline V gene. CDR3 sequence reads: CASSLPGQGMSSYEQYF. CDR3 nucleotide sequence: TGTGCCAGCAGTTTACCCGGCCAGGGGATGAGCTCCTACGAGCAGTACTTC.

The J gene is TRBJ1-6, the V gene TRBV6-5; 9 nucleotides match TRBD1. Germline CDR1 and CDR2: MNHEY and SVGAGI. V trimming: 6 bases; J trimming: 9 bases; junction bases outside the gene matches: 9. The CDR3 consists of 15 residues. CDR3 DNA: TGTGCCAGCAGCTATTCGGGACAGGGTCGTTCACCCCTCCACTTT. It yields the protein CASSYSGQGRSPLHF.

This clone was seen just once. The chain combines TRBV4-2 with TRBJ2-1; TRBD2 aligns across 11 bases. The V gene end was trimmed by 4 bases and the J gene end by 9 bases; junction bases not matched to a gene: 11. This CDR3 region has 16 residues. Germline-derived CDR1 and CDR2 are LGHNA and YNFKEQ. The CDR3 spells CASSPGLLAGVGEQFF. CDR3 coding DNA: TGTGCCAGCAGCCCCGGTCTACTAGCGGGAGTTGGTGAGCAGTTCTTC.

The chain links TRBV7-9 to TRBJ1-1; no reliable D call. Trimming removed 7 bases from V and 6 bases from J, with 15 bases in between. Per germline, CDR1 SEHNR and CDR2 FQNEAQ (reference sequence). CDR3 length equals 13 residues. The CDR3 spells CASTPAGRPEAFF. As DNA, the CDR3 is TGTGCCAGCACCCCTGCGGGCAGGCCTGAAGCTTTCTTT.

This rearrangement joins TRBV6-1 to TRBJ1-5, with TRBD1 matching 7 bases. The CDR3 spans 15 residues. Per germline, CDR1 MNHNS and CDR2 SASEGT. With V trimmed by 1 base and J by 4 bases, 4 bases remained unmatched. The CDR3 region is CASSEGWTGNQPQHF. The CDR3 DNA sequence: TGTGCCAGCAGTGAAGGTTGGACAGGTAATCAGCCCCAGCATTTT.

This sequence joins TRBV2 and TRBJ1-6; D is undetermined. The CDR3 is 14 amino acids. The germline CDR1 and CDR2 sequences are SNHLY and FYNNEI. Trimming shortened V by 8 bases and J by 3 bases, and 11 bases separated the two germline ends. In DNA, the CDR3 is TGTGCCAGCGAGGAGAGTCTCTATAATTCACCCCTCCACTTT. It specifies CASEESLYNSPLHF.

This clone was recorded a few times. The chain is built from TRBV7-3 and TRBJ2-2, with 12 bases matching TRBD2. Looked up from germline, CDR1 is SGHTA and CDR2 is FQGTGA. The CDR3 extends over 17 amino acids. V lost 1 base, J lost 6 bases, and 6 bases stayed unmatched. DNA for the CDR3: TGTGCCAGCAGCTTAAAAGCTAGCGGGGGGGCTCCCGGGGAGCTGTTTTTT. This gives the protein CASSLKASGGAPGELFF. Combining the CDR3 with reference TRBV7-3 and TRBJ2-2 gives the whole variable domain GAGVSQTPSNKVTEKGKYVELRCDPISGHTALYWYRQSLGQGPEFLIYFQGTGAADDSGLPNDRFFAVRPEGSVSTLKIQRTERGDSAVYLCASSLKASGGAPGELFFGEGSRLTVL.

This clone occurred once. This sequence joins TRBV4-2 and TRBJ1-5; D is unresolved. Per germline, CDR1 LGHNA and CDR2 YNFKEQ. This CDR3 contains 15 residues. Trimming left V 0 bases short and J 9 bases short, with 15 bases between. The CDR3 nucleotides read TGTGCCAGCAGCCAAGATTTGCCGATTCTACGGCCCCAGCATTTT. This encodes CASSQDLPILRPQHF.

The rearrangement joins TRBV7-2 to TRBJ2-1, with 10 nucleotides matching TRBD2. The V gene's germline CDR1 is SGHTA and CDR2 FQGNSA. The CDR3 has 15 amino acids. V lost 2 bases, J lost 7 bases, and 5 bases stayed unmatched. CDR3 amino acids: CASSLSSGSSNEQFF. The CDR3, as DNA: TGTGCCAGCAGCTTATCTAGCGGGAGTTCTAATGAGCAGTTCTTC. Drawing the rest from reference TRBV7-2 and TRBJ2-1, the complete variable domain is GAGVSQSPSNKVTEKGKDVELRCDPISGHTALYWYRQSLGQGLEFLIYFQGNSAPDKSGLPSDRFSAERTGGSVSTLTIQRTQQEDSAVYLCASSLSSGSSNEQFFGPGTRLTVL.

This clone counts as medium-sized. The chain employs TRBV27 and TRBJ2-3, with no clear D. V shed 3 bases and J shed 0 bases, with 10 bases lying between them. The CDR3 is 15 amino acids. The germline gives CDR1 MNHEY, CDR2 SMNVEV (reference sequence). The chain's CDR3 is CASSLTSSSTDTQYF. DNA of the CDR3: TGTGCCAGCAGTTTGACATCTTCTAGCACAGATACGCAGTATTTT.

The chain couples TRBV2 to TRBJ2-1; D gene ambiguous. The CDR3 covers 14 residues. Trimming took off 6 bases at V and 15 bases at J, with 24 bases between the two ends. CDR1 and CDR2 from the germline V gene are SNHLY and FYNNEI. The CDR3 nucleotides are TGTGCCAGCAGGCCTCTCTACATTACAGATGGCCCGTTCTTC. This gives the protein CASRPLYITDGPFF.

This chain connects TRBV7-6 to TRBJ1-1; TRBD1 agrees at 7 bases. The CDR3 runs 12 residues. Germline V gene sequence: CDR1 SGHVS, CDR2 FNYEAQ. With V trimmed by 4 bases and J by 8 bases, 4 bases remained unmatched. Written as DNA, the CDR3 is TGTGCCAGCAGCTCCGACAGGGCCGAAGCTTTCTTT. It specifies CASSSDRAEAFF.

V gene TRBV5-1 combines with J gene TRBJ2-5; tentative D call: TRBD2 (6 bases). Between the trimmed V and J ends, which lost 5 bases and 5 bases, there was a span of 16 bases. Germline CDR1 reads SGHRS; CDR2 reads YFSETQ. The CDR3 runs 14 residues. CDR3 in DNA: TGCGCCAGCAGGGGAGATCGGAGCGGGGAGACCCAGTACTTC. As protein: CASRGDRSGETQYF.

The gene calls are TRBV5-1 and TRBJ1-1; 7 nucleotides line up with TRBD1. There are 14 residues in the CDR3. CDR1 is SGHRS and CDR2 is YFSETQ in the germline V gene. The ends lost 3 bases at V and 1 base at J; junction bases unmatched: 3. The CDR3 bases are TGCGCCAGCAGCTCCTGGACAGGGAACACTGAAGCTTTCTTT. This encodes CASSSWTGNTEAFF.

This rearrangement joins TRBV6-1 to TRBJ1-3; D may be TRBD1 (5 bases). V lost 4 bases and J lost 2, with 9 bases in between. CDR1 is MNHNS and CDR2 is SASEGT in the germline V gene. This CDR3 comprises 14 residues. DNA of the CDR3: TGTGCCAGCAGTGTTGGGACTGCTGGAAACACCATATATTTT. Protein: CASSVGTAGNTIYF.

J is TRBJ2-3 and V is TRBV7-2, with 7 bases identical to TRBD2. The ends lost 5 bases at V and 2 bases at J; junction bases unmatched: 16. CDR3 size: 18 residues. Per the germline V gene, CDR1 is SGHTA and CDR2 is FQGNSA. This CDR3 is CASSPTTLADSPTDTQYF. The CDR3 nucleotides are TGTGCCAGCAGCCCTACGACCCTAGCGGATTCGCCCACAGATACGCAGTATTTT.

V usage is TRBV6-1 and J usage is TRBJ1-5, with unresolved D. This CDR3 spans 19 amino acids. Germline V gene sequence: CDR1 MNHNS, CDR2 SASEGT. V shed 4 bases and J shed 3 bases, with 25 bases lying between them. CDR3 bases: TGTGCCAGCAGTGGTCCTGCCGGGAAGTCAAGGGCCCTCAATCAGCCCCAGCATTTT. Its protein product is CASSGPAGKSRALNQPQHF.

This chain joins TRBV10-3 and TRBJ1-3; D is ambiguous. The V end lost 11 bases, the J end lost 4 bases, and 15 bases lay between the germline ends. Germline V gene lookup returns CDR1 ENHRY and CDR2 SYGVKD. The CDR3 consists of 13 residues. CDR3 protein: CAVAPGYGNTIYF. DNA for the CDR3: TGTGCCGTCGCACCGGGGTACGGAAACACCATATATTTT.

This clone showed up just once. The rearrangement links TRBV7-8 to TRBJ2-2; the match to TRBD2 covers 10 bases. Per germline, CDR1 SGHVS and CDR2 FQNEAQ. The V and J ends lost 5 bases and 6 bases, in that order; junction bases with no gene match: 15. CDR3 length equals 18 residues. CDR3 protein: CASSRRGRSGGAAGELFF. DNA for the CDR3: TGTGCCAGCAGCCGCCGCGGTCGGAGCGGGGGGGCGGCCGGGGAGCTGTTTTTT. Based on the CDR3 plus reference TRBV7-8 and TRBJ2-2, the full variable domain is GAGVSQSPRYKVAKRGQDVALRCDPISGHVSLFWYQQALGQGPEFLTYFQNEAQLDKSGLPSDRFFAERPEGSVSTLKIQRTQQEDSAVYLCASSRRGRSGGAAGELFFGEGSRLTVL.

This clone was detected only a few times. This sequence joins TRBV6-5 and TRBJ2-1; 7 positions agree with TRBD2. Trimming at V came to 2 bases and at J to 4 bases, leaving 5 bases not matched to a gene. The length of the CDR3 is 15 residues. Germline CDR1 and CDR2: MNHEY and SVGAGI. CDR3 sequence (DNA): TGTGCCAGCAGTTACGGCGGGAGCGCTTACAATGAGCAGTTCTTC. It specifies CASSYGGSAYNEQFF.